Below, 8 T cell receptor beta chains from the same sample are listed, as sequenced in a study of shared clonotypes between healthy human individuals. Sequenced by immunoSEQ multiplex PCR; TCRdb stores in-frame clones only, minus some. The sample has around 2.5 million clones; roughly 93% are singletons. Sequenced input: naive CD4+ T cells from PBMCs. Subset: CD45RA+ positively selected. These receptor sequences come from a man between 18 and 29 years old in good health. Some clones in this sample may be carry-over from other donors' samples.

The V gene is TRBV19, the J gene TRBJ1-5; 8 bases are a match to TRBD1. The V segment lost 7 bases and the J segment 6 bases; nucleotides outside the gene matches: 5. The germline gives CDR1 LNHDA, CDR2 SQIVND (reference sequence). This CDR3 spans 13 amino acids. The CDR3 nucleotides are TGTGCCAGTATGCCACAGGGGGGTCAGCCCCAGCATTTT. It codes for CASMPQGGQPQHF. The whole variable domain, filled in from reference TRBV19 and TRBJ1-5, reads DGGITQSPKYLFRKEGQNVTLSCEQNLNHDAMYWYRQDPGQGLRLIYYSQIVNDFQKGDIAEGYSVSREKKESFPLTVTSAQKNPTAFYLCASMPQGGQPQHFGDGTRLSIL.

Details on this clone: In the same sample, other DNA sequences code for this CDR3. The chain carries TRBV28 and TRBJ2-7; D possibly corresponds to TRBD1 (6 bases). Per germline, CDR1 MDHEN and CDR2 SYDVKM. Trimming took 5 bases from V and 0 from J, leaving 14 bases between them. The CDR3 loop spans 15 amino acids. The DNA of the CDR3 is TGTGCCAGCAGTCTCCCTGGGGGCGGCTCCTACGAGCAGTACTTC. Translating it yields CASSLPGGGSYEQYF.

The chain is built from TRBV18 and TRBJ1-2; TRBD1 aligns across 8 bases. CDR1 is KGHSH and CDR2 is LQKENI in the germline V gene. CDR3 length equals 15 residues. V trimming: 4 bases; J trimming: 1 base; junction bases outside the gene matches: 5. The DNA of the CDR3 is TGTGCCAGCTCACAAGGGACAGGTCGTAACTATGGCTACACCTTC. Translation gives CASSQGTGRNYGYTF. The whole variable domain, remainder taken from reference TRBV18 and TRBJ1-2, is NAGVMQNPRHLVRRRGQEARLRCSPMKGHSHVYWYRQLPEEGLKFMVYLQKENIIDESGMPKERFSAEFPKEGPSILRIQQVVRGDSAAYFCASSQGTGRNYGYTFGSGTRLTVV.

The rearrangement joins TRBV27 to TRBJ1-4, with TRBD1 identical over 9 bases. Germline CDR1 and CDR2: MNHEY and SMNVEV (reference sequence). This CDR3 has 20 amino acids. V lost 2 bases, J lost 4 bases, and 17 bases stayed unmatched. CDR3 protein: CASSLRLLTGTGLINEKLFF. CDR3 sequence (DNA): TGTGCCAGCAGTTTACGATTGCTAACTGGGACAGGGCTTATTAATGAAAAACTGTTTTTT.

The CDR3 DNA sequence: TGTGCCAGTAGTATCCGTGGACTAGGTACTACAGCGAACACCGGGGAGCTGTTTTTT. It encodes CASSIRGLGTTANTGELFF. V usage is TRBV19 and J usage is TRBJ2-2; 7 bases fit TRBD2. The ends lost 3 bases at V and 0 bases at J; junction bases unmatched: 13. The CDR3 spans 19 residues. Germline CDR1 LNHDA, CDR2 SQIVND (reference sequence).

The gene calls are TRBV14 and TRBJ1-3; no clear D. Per germline, CDR1 SGHDN and CDR2 FVKESK. The CDR3 extends over 18 amino acids. Trimming removed 1 base at V and 4 bases at J, with 20 bases between. The CDR3 reads CASSQAWAGLLYGNTIYF. The DNA of the CDR3 is TGTGCCAGCAGCCAAGCATGGGCAGGCCTTTTATACGGAAACACCATATATTTT.

The chain recombines TRBV12-2 with TRBJ1-5; TRBD1 is the table's D call, not checked against the DNA. TRBV12-2 has pseudogene status. The CDR3 spans 17 residues. The CDR3 DNA follows: TGTGCAAGTCGCTTACCCTCGACAGCCAGGGGCAATCAGCCCCAGCATTTT. It codes for CASRLPSTARGNQPQHF.

The chain recombines TRBV5-1 with TRBJ1-4, with a weak D call TRBD1 (6 bases). CDR1 is SGHRS, CDR2 YFSETQ, per germline. V lost 4 bases to trimming and J lost 3 bases, with 10 bases between them. The CDR3 extends over 14 amino acids. The CDR3 sequence is CASSADRPNEKLFF. The CDR3 DNA follows: TGCGCCAGCAGCGCGGACAGACCTAATGAAAAACTGTTTTTT.